The clone carrying this TCR beta chain was seen a few times. CDR3 length: 16 amino acids. The germline CDR1 and CDR2 sequences are SGHRS and YFSETQ. J lost 0 bases, V lost 0 bases, and 4 bases had no gene match. This entry is derived from a study of CD8 T cells in ankylosing spondylitis. In TCRdb, the 5' RACE reads were re-called with MiXCR into one record per CDR3 protein. The data show roughly 150,000 distinct CDR3 sequences, around a third seen once. V is TRBV5-1 and J is TRBJ2-3, with 7 bases matching TRBD1. The receptor was derived from a male donor with ankylosing spondylitis. The material sequenced was synovial fluid, either unsorted or a sorted T cell fraction (not recorded which). CDR3: CASSLAAGGSTDTQYF. CDR3 DNA: TGCGCCAGCAGCTTGGCGGCAGGGGGTAGCACAGATACGCAGTATTTT.